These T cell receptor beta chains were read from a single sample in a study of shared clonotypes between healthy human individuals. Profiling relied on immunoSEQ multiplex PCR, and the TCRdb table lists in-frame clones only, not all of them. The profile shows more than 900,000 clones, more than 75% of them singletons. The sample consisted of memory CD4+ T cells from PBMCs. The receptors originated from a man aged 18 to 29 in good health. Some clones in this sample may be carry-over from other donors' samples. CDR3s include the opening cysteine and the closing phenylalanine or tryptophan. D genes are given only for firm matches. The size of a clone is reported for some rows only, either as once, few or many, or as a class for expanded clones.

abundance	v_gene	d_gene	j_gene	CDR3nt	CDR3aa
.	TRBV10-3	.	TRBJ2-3	TGTGCCATCAGTGAGTCTAAGGATACGCAGTATTTT	CAISESKDTQYF
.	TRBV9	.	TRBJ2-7	TGTGCCAGCAGCGCCCAGACGGGGGAGGTCGACGAGCAGTACTTC	CASSAQTGEVDEQYF
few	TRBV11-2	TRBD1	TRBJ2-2	TGTGCCAGCAGCTTTACCACAGGGGTCAACACCGGGGAGCTGTTTTTT	CASSFTTGVNTGELFF
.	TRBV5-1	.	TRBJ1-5	TGCGCCAGCAGCTTGGAGGCAGGGGAGCAGCCCCAGCATTTT	CASSLEAGEQPQHF
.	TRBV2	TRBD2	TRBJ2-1	TGTGCCAGCAGTCTCCGGACTAGCTTAAATGAGCAGTTCTTC	CASSLRTSLNEQFF
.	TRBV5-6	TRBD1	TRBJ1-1	TGTGCCAGCAGCTCAGGGGGGGACGCCATGAACACTGAAGCTTTCTTT	CASSSGGDAMNTEAFF
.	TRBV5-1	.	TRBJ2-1	TGCGCCAGCAGCTTTGGGCTGGGCGATGAGCAGTTCTTC	CASSFGLGDEQFF
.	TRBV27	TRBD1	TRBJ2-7	TGTGCCAGCAGACCTCGACAGGGGACCTCCTACGAGCAGTACTTC	CASRPRQGTSYEQYF
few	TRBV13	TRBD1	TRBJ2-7	TGTGCCAGCAGCTTATCCAGGGGACAGTTTTACGAGCAGTACTTC	CASSLSRGQFYEQYF
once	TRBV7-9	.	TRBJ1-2	TGTGCCAGCAGCTTCGGGCAGAGCTATGGCTACACCTTC	CASSFGQSYGYTF
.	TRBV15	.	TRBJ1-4	TGTGCCACCAGCAGAGGGTCGGCCTTAAATGAAAAACTGTTTTTT	CATSRGSALNEKLFF
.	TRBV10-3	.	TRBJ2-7	TGTGCCACCACTCCAAGCTCCTACGAGCAGTACTTC	CATTPSSYEQYF
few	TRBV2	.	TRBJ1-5	TGTGCCAGCAGTGAAACGGGGAGCCCCAATCAGCCCCAGCATTTT	CASSETGSPNQPQHF
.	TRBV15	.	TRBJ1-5	TGTGCCACCAGCAGAGATACTGATCAGCCCCAGCATTTT	CATSRDTDQPQHF
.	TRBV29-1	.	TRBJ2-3	TGCAGCGTTGAAACTCAGGGCACAGATACGCAGTATTTT	CSVETQGTDTQYF
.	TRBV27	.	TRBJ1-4	TGTGCCAGCAGTTTATCGGGCTCTAATGAAAAACTGTTTTTT	CASSLSGSNEKLFF
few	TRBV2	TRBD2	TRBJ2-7	TGTGCCAGCAGGGGACTAGCGGGAGACGGAGAGCAGTACTTC	CASRGLAGDGEQYF
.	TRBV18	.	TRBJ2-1	TGTGCCAGCTCACCACAGCCAACGACCTACAATGAGCAGTTCTTC	CASSPQPTTYNEQFF
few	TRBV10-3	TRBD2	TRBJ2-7	TGTGCCATCAGTCCGACTAGCGGGAACCTCGGGAACTACGAGCAGTACTTC	CAISPTSGNLGNYEQYF
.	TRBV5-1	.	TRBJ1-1	TGCGCCAGCAGCTTGGAACGAGGTTTTGAAGCTTTCTTT	CASSLERGFEAFF
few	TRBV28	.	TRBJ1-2	TGTGCCAGCAGCCCTTATGCGGGGCCCTCATCCCTCTATGGCTACACCTTC	CASSPYAGPSSLYGYTF
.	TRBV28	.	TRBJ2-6	TGTGCCAGCAGTCCCCTGGGGAGGGGGCGCAGATCTGGGGCCAACGTCCTGACTTTC	CASSPLGRGRRSGANVLTF
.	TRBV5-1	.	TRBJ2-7	TGCGCCAGCAGCGGCTCGTTGTTCGAGCAGTACTTC	CASSGSLFEQYF
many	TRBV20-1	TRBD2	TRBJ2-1	TGCAGTGCTAGTGCGGGAGGGCCTTTCTTC	CSASAGGPFF
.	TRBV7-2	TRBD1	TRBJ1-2	TGTGCCAGCAGCCGGGTTGCGGGACAGGGGGCGCAACGGTATGGCTACACCTTC	CASSRVAGQGAQRYGYTF
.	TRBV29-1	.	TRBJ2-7	TGCAGCGTTGTTCCCGGGATCGACGAGCAGTACTTC	CSVVPGIDEQYF
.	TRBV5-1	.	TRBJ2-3	TGCGCCAGCAGCTTGGATGGGCGCACAGATACGCAGTATTTT	CASSLDGRTDTQYF
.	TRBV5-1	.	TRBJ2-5	TGCGCCAGCAGCCCGGGTGGGGGCCATGGGGAGACCCAGTACTTC	CASSPGGGHGETQYF
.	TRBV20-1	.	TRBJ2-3	TGCAGTGCGGCCGCCGAAGATACGCAGTATTTT	CSAAAEDTQYF
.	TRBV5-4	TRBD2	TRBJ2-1	TGTGCCAGCAGCGCGGCTAGCGGGAGGATTTACAATGAGCAGTTCTTC	CASSAASGRIYNEQFF
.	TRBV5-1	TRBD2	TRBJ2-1	TGCGCCAGCAGAATGCTAGCGGGGCGGAATGAGCAGTTCTTC	CASRMLAGRNEQFF
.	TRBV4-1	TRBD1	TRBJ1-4	TGCGCCAGCAGCCAAGTCGACAGGGGAGACGAAAAACTGTTTTTT	CASSQVDRGDEKLFF
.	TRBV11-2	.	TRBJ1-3	TGTGCCAGCAGCTTAGTGACTGACACTGGAAACACCATATATTTT	CASSLVTDTGNTIYF
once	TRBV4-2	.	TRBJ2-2	TGTGCCAGCAGCCAAGATTATTTGAACACCGGGGAGCTGTTTTTT	CASSQDYLNTGELFF
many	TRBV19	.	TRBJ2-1	TGTGCCAGTAGTATTGGGCGTCCCTACAATGAGCAGTTCTTC	CASSIGRPYNEQFF
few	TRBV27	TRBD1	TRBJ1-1	TGTGCCAGCACCAGGGACAGCAGAATGAACACTGAAGCTTTCTTT	CASTRDSRMNTEAFF
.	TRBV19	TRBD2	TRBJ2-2	TGTGCCAGTAGTCTCGGGGGGTACACCGGGGAGCTGTTTTTT	CASSLGGYTGELFF
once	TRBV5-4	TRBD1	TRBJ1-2	TGTGCCAGCAGCTCTCCCACAGGGGTGAACGACTATGGCTACACCTTC	CASSSPTGVNDYGYTF
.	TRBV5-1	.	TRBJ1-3	TGCGCCAGCAGCTTGCAGGGGAGAGATGGAAACACCATATATTTT	CASSLQGRDGNTIYF
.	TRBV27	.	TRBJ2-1	TGTGCCAGCAGTTCCTCAAGCGGAAACCCCTACAATGAGCAGTTCTTC	CASSSSSGNPYNEQFF
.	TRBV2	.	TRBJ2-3	TGTGCCAGCCTCAACAGGGCGGCGTATTTT	CASLNRAAYF
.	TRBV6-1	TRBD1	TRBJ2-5	TGTGCCAGCAGTGCCCGGGACAGCCGGTCGGAGACCCAGTACTTC	CASSARDSRSETQYF
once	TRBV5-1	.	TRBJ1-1	TGCGCCAGCAGCTCGCAAGGGGGGAGCATGAACACTGAAGCTTTCTTT	CASSSQGGSMNTEAFF
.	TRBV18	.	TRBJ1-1	TGTGCCAGCTCACCCACAATGAACACTGAAGCTTTCTTT	CASSPTMNTEAFF
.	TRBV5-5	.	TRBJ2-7	TGTGCCAGCAGCTTGGGTCCGGGACCCGCCTGGGAGCAGTACTTC	CASSLGPGPAWEQYF
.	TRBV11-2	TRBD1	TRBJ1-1	TGTGCCAGCAGCCCCACGACAGGGGAGTACACTGAAGCTTTCTTT	CASSPTTGEYTEAFF
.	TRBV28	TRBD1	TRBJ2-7	TGTGCCAGCAGTTTAGCCCACCCGGGACAGAAGTACGAGCAGTACTTC	CASSLAHPGQKYEQYF
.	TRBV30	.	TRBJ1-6	TGTGCCTGGAGGGAAGACAATTCACCCCTCCACTTT	CAWREDNSPLHF
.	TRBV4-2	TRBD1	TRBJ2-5	TGTGCCAGCAGCCAAGGGGGGAGACAGGGGGCGCAAGAGACCCAGTACTTC	CASSQGGRQGAQETQYF
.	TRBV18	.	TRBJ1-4	TGTGCCAGCTCACCCGCAGCGGGGTTCGCTAATGAAAAACTGTTTTTT	CASSPAAGFANEKLFF
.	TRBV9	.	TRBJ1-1	TGTGCCAGCAGCGACAGCATGAACACTGAAGCTTTCTTT	CASSDSMNTEAFF
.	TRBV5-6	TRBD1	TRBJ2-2	TGTGCCAGCAGCTGGACAGGGGAGTTCGGCGGGGAGCTGTTTTTT	CASSWTGEFGGELFF
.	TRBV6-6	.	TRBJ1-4	TGTGCCAGCAGCGAGGGAACTAATGAAAAACTGTTTTTT	CASSEGTNEKLFF
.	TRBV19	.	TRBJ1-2	TGTGCCAGTAGCCTTTCCCCGGGGGCTATCTATGGCTACACCTTC	CASSLSPGAIYGYTF
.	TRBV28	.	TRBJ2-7	TGTGCCAGCAGTTTAATCAACGAGCAGTACTTC	CASSLINEQYF
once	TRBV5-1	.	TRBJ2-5	TGCGCCAGCAGCTCCCTCAGGGAAGAGACCCAGTACTTC	CASSSLREETQYF
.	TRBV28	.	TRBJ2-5	TGTGCCAGCAGACCAGGGTCCGGGGAGACCCAGTACTTC	CASRPGSGETQYF
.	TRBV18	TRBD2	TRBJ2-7	TGTGCCAGCTCACCAATGGGACTAGCGGACGAGCAGTACTTC	CASSPMGLADEQYF